The 16 T cell receptor beta chains below all came from one sample that was sequenced in a study of T cells after yellow fever vaccination. TCRdb ran MiXCR on the 5' RACE reads and lists one entry per CDR3 protein. Seen here are about 240,000 distinct CDR3 sequences, about 7% observed once, and the top ten hold approximately 0.85%. The starting material was CD4+ T cells sorted from PBMCs, obtained 15 days after the yellow fever booster vaccination. The receptors here all came from a man aged 25-45 years who received the YFV17D yellow fever vaccine.

This clonotype came up once. A read error may be the cause here, since a much bigger clone is one base away. V gene TRBV5-1 combines with J gene TRBJ2-1, with 10 bases fitting TRBD2. This CDR3 is 16 amino acids long. Germline CDR1 and CDR2: SGHRS and YFSETQ. CDR3 in amino acids: CASRLAGERLDNEQCF. CDR3 sequence (DNA): TGCGCCAGCAGGCTAGCGGGAGAAAGGTTAGACAATGAGCAGTGCTTC.

In its sample, this clonotype was seen many times. The chain links TRBV24-1 to TRBJ2-5, with D possibly matching TRBD2 (5 bases). The CDR3 is 12 residues long. Trimming stripped 8 bases from V and 9 bases from J, with 15 bases between. The germline CDR1 and CDR2 sequences are KGHDR and SFDVKD. In nucleotides, the CDR3 is TGTGCCACCATCCACGGGAAAAGGTCCCAGTACTTC. Translation gives CATIHGKRSQYF.

This clonotype was seen ten or more times. The chain couples TRBV4-3 to TRBJ2-2, with D uncertain. CDR1 LGHNA and CDR2 YSLEER come from the germline V gene. Trimming cost V 1 base and J 0 bases, with 9 bases left between them. There are 16 residues in the CDR3. The CDR3 here is CASSQVGLSNTGELFF. CDR3 in DNA: TGCGCCAGCAGCCAAGTTGGCCTCTCGAACACCGGGGAGCTGTTTTTT.

This clonotype showed up just a few times. CDR3 coding DNA: TGTGCCAGCAGCTACAAAGGGCATCGCACCGGGGAGCTGTTTTTT. This gives the protein CASSYKGHRTGELFF. V and J are TRBV5-4 and TRBJ2-2; D remains unclear. Germline V gene lookup returns CDR1 SGHNT and CDR2 YYREEE (reference sequence). There are 15 residues in the CDR3. V gave up 3 bases and J gave up 4 bases, with 13 bases separating them.

The J gene is TRBJ2-4, the V gene TRBV20-1, with D perhaps TRBD2 (6 bases). V was shortened by 6 bases and J by 1 base, with 28 bases between the two germline ends. This CDR3 is built from 19 residues. Germline V lookup: CDR1 DFQATT, CDR2 SNEGSKA (reference sequence). In DNA, the CDR3 is TGCAGTGCCGACACTAGCTCTTATCTGTTGGGGTATGCCAAAAACATTCAGTACTTC. Translating gives CSADTSSYLLGYAKNIQYF.

Many counts were recorded for this clonotype. The V gene is TRBV29-1, the J gene TRBJ2-1, with 7 bases that match TRBD2. The length of the CDR3 is 15 residues. CDR1 and CDR2 from the germline V gene are SQVTM and ANQGSEA. The CDR3 is CCLLGGSAPYNEQFF. Written as DNA, the CDR3 is TGCTGTCTCCTCGGCGGGAGCGCCCCCTACAATGAGCAGTTCTTC.

The genes are TRBV5-1 and TRBJ2-5, with 9 bases aligning to TRBD1. The J segment lost 4 bases and the V segment lost 2 bases, leaving 3 bases of the junction unmatched. Germline loops: CDR1 SGHRS, CDR2 YFSETQ. The CDR3 has 14 residues. The CDR3 DNA reads as TGCGCCAGCAGCTTAAGGACAGGGGCAGAGACCCAGTACTTC. It encodes CASSLRTGAETQYF.

This clonotype was seen repeatedly, ten times or more. Here the CDR3 DNA reads TGCGCCAGCAGCTTGGGCTTCGGTTTGGGCACAGATACGCAGTATTTT. Protein product: CASSLGFGLGTDTQYF. The chain is built from TRBV5-1 and TRBJ2-3, with unresolved D. This CDR3 comprises 16 residues. Germline CDR1 reads SGHRS; CDR2 reads YFSETQ. The germline V and J ends were trimmed by 0 bases and 1 base, with 12 bases remaining between them.

This clonotype was observed at least ten times. The chain is built from TRBV7-8 and TRBJ2-3; tentatively, D is TRBD2 (6 bases). The V gene lost 8 bases and the J gene lost 3 bases, with 9 bases spanning the gap. The germline CDR1 and CDR2 sequences are SGHVS and FQNEAQ. The CDR3 sequence is 12 residues long. CDR3 in DNA: TGTGCCAGCCGGGGACTTACAGATACGCAGTATTTT. This gives the protein CASRGLTDTQYF.

This clonotype was recorded a few times. The chain joins TRBV6-5 to TRBJ1-1; weak D call: TRBD1 (6 bases). This CDR3 has 11 amino acids. Trimming pared 6 bases from V and 9 bases from J, leaving 11 bases between. Germline loops: CDR1 MNHEY, CDR2 SVGAGI. The DNA of the CDR3 is TGTGCCAGCAGAGGACAGATCCAAGCTTTCTTT. As protein: CASRGQIQAFF.

On this clonotype: This may come from a read error, since a much larger clone is one base off. The V gene is TRBV7-6, the J gene TRBJ2-1; perhaps TRBD2 as D (5 bases). Germline V gene data show CDR1 as SGHVS and CDR2 as FNYEAQ. The CDR3 spans 14 residues. CDR3 sequence: CASTTGGGYNVQFF. The CDR3, as DNA: TGTGCCAGCACCACGGGCGGAGGCTACAATGTGCAGTTCTTC. The whole variable domain, remainder taken from reference TRBV7-6 and TRBJ2-1, is GAGVSQSPRYKVTKRGQDVALRCDPISGHVSLYWYRQALGQGPEFLTYFNYEAQQDKSGLPNDRFSAERPEGSISTLTIQRTEQRDSAMYRCASTTGGGYNVQFFGPGTRLTVL.

The V gene is TRBV4-2, the J gene TRBJ1-1, with 9 bases that match TRBD1. Trimming at V came to 5 bases and at J to 5 bases, leaving 6 bases not matched to a gene. This CDR3 contains 14 residues. CDR1 and CDR2 (germline): LGHNA, YNFKEQ. CDR3 sequence: CASSEGQGRTEAFF. DNA for the CDR3: TGTGCCAGCAGCGAGGGACAGGGCCGAACTGAAGCTTTCTTT.

This clonotype showed up many times. The chain recombines TRBV6-2 or TRBV6-3 with TRBJ2-5, with D perhaps matching TRBD1 (5 bases). CDR1 is MNHEY, CDR2 SVGEGT, per germline. V lost 6 bases to trimming and J lost 3 bases, with 8 bases between them. CDR3 length equals 12 residues. The CDR3 bases are TGTGCCAGCAGCCCGACAGAAGAGACCCAGTACTTC. Amino acid sequence: CASSPTEETQYF.

This clonotype has at least ten counts. The chain combines TRBV14 with TRBJ2-5; weak D call: TRBD1 (5 bases). The V gene's germline CDR1 is SGHDN and CDR2 FVKESK. V shed 2 bases and J shed 7 bases, with 11 bases lying between them. The CDR3 extends over 13 amino acids. CDR3 bases: TGTGCCAGCAGCCAATTTCAGGGTGGGACCCAGTACTTC. Amino acids: CASSQFQGGTQYF.

This clonotype turned up a few times. The V call is TRBV10-3, the J call TRBJ2-3, with D maybe TRBD2 (5 bases). The CDR3 covers 14 residues. V was trimmed by 7 bases and J by 0 bases, leaving 11 bases between them. The germline V gene has CDR1 ENHRY and CDR2 SYGVKD. The CDR3 sequence: CAIIKAASTDTQYF. CDR3 coding DNA: TGTGCCATCATCAAAGCGGCTAGCACAGATACGCAGTATTTT.

The rearrangement links TRBV5-1 to TRBJ2-4; tentative D call: TRBD2 (5 bases). Germline V gives CDR1 SGHRS, CDR2 YFSETQ. V lost 4 bases to trimming and J lost 0 bases, with 14 bases between them. The CDR3 runs 16 residues. The CDR3 spells CASSPTLGLAKNIQYF. CDR3 DNA sequence: TGCGCCAGCAGCCCTACCCTCGGACTAGCCAAAAACATTCAGTACTTC.